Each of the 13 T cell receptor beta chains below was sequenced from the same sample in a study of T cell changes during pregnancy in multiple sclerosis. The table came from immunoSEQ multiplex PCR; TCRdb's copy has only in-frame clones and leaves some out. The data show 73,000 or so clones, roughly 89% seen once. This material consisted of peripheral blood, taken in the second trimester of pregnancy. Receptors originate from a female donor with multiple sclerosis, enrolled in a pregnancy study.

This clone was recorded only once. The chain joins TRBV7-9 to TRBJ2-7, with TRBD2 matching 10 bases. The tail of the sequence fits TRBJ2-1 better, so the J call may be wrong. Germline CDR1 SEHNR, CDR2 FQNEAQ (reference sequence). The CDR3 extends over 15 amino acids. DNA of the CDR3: TGTGCCAGCAGCCTCCTAGCGGGGGTATACAATGAGCAGTTCTTC. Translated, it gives CASSLLAGVYNEQFF.

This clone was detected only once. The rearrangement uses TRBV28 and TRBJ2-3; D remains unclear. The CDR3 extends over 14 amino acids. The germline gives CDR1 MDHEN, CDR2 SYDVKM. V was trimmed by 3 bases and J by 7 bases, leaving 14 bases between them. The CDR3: CASSLPLSVYTQYF. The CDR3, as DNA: TGTGCCAGCAGTTTGCCTTTATCGGTTTATACGCAGTATTTT.

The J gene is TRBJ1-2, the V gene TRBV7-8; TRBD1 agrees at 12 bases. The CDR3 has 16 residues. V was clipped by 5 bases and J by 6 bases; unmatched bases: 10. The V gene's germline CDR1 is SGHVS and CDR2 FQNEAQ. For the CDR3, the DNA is TGTGCCAGCAGCCCGATGAGAGGGACAGGGGGCCATGGCTACACCTTC. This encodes CASSPMRGTGGHGYTF. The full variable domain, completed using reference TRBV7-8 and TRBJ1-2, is GAGVSQSPRYKVAKRGQDVALRCDPISGHVSLFWYQQALGQGPEFLTYFQNEAQLDKSGLPSDRFFAERPEGSVSTLKIQRTQQEDSAVYLCASSPMRGTGGHGYTFGSGTRLTVV.

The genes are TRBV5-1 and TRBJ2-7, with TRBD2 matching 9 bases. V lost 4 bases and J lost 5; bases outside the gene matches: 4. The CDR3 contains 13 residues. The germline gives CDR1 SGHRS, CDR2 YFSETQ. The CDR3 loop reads CASSAGGRHEQYF. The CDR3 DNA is TGCGCCAGCAGCGCGGGGGGGCGCCACGAGCAGTACTTC.

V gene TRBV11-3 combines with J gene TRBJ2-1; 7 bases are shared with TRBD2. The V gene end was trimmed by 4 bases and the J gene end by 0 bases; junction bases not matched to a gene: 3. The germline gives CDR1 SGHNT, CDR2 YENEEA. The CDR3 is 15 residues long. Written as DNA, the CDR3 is TGTGCCAGCAGCTCGGGGGGTAGCTCCTACAATGAGCAGTTCTTC. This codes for CASSSGGSSYNEQFF. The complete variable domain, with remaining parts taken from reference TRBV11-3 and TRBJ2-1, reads EAGVVQSPRYKIIEKKQPVAFWCNPISGHNTLYWYLQNLGQGPELLIRYENEEAVDDSQLPKDRFSAERLKGVDSTLKIQPAELGDSAVYLCASSSGGSSYNEQFFGPGTRLTVL.

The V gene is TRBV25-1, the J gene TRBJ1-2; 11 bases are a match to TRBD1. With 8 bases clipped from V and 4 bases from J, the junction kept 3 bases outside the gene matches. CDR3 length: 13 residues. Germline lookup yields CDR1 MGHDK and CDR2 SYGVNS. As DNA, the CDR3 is TGTGCCAGCGGACAGGGGGCAGGCTATGGCTACACCTTC. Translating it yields CASGQGAGYGYTF.

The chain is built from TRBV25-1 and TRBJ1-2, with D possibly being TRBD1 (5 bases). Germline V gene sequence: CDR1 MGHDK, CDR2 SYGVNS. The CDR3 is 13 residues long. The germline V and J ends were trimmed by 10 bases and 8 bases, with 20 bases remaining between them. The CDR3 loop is CATATAQGWGYTF. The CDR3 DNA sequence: TGTGCCACCGCGACAGCTCAAGGGTGGGGCTACACCTTC.

The DNA for the CDR3 is TGTGCCAGCAGCCCCCAGGGGCATCGCTACTCCAATGAGCAGTTCTTC. It yields the protein CASSPQGHRYSNEQFF. The chain is built from TRBV7-3 and TRBJ2-1; perhaps TRBD1 as D (6 bases). The CDR3 runs 16 residues. CDR1 and CDR2 from the germline V gene are SGHTA and FQGTGA. Trimming took off 5 bases at V and 6 bases at J, with 20 bases between the two ends.

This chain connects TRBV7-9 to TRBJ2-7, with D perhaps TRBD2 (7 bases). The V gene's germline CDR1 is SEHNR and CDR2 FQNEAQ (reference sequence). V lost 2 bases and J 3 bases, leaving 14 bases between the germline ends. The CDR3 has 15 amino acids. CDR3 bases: TGTGCCAGCAGCTTAAGTACGGGGGGCCGCTACGAGCAGTACTTC. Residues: CASSLSTGGRYEQYF. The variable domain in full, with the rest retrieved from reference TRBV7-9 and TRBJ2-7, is DTGVSQNPRHKITKRGQNVTFRCDPISEHNRLYWYRQTLGQGPEFLTYFQNEAQLEKSRLLSDRFSAERPKGSFSTLEIQRTEQGDSAMYLCASSLSTGGRYEQYFGPGTRLTVT.

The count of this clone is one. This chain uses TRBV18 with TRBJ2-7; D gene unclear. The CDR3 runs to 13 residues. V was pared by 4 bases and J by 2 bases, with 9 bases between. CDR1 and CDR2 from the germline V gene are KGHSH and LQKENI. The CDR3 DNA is TGTGCCAGCTCACATCAGTCTCCCTACGAGCAGTACTTC. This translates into CASSHQSPYEQYF.

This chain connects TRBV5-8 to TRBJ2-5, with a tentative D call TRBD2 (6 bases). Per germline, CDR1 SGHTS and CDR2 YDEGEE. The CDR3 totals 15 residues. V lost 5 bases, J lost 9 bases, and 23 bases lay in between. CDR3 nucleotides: TGTGCCAGCAGACCTGGTGGGACTCCCCTCGCGGCCCAGTACTTC. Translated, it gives CASRPGGTPLAAQYF.

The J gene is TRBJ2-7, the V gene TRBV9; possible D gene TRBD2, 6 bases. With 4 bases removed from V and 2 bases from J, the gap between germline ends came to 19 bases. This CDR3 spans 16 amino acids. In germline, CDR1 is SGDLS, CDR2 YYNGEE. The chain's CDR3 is CASSKTRGRSPYEQYF. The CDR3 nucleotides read TGTGCCAGCAGCAAGACCAGAGGGAGGAGCCCCTACGAGCAGTACTTC.

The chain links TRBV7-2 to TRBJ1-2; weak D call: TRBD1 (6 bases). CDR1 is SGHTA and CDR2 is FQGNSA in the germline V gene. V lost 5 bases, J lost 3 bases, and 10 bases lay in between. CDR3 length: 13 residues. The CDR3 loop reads CASSARGDYGYTF. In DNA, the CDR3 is TGTGCCAGCAGCGCCAGGGGAGACTATGGCTACACCTTC.